This T cell receptor (beta chain) originates from a study of blood T cell repertoires in COVID-19. Clones were sequenced by immunoSEQ multiplex PCR, and TCRdb holds only the in-frame ones, with some missing. This repertoire shows roughly 250,000 clones, more than 75% found once; its top ten account for about 2.5%. Germline lookup yields CDR1 SGHDN and CDR2 FVKESK. This CDR3 spans 14 amino acids. The V end lost 4 bases, the J end lost 7 bases, and 16 bases lay between the germline ends. Material: PBMCs or T cells enriched from blood (not recorded which). This TCR came from a woman between 40 and 50 years old with acute COVID-19. The chain employs TRBV14 and TRBJ1-1, with D possibly being TRBD1 (6 bases). The CDR3 nucleotides are TGTGCCAGCAGCCTCCCCGGACAGCCCAATGAAGCTTTCTTT. Translating gives CASSLPGQPNEAFF.